This entry features one T cell receptor (beta chain) sequence. The antigen remains undetermined. V was cut by 3 bases and J by 5 bases, with 8 bases left in between. There are 12 residues in the CDR3. The germline V gene has CDR1 SGHNT and CDR2 YYREEE (reference sequence). TCRdb's copy holds only in-frame clones and misses some; the assay was immunoSEQ multiplex PCR. The sample carries roughly 120,000 clones, over 75% recorded once. This sample was included in a study of T cell responses to AZD1222 COVID-19 vaccine. Broader study findings: CD4 TCRs covered the whole spike, strongest at regions 160-218 and 743-854. Close to half of spike-specific TCRs reportedly recognize unmutated variant regions. Clonal diversity was possibly underestimated; the donors were predominantly white British and more often female. Repertoire sampling happened only post peak T cell response.

The starting material was peripheral blood, obtained on day 0 of AZD1222 vaccination. The sequence came from an adult in good health. The V gene is TRBV5-4, the J gene TRBJ1-1; no reliable D call. The CDR3 sequence is CASSSLGTEAFF. The CDR3 nucleotides read TGTGCCAGCAGCTCCTTGGGAACTGAAGCTTTCTTT.